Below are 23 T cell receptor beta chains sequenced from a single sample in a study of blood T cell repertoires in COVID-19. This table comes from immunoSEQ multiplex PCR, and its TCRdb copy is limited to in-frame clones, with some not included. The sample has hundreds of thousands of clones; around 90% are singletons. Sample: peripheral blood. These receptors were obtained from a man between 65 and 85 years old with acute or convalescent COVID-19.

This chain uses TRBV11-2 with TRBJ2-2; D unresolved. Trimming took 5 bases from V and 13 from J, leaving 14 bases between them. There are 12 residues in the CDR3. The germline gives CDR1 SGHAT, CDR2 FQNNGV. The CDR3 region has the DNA TGTGCCAGCAGCGAGGCCTCTGGCAGGCTGTTTTTT. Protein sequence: CASSEASGRLFF. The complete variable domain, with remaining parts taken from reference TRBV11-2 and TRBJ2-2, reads EAGVAQSPRYKIIEKRQSVAFWCNPISGHATLYWYQQILGQGPKLLIQFQNNGVVDDSQLPKDRFSAERLKGVDSTLKIQPAKLEDSAVYLCASSEASGRLFFGEGSRLTVL.

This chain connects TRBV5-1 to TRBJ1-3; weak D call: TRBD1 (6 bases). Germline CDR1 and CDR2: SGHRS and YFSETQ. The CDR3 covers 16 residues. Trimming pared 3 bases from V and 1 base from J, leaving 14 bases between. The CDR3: CASSSVPTGSGNTIYF. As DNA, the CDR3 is TGCGCCAGCAGCTCCGTCCCAACAGGGTCTGGAAACACCATATATTTT.

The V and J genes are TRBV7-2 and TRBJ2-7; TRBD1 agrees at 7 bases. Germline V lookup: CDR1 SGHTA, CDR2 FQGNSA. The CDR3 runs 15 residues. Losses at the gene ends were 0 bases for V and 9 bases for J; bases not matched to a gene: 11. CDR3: CASSLAGGRGASQYF. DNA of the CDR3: TGTGCCAGCAGCTTAGCAGGGGGCAGAGGCGCATCGCAGTACTTC.

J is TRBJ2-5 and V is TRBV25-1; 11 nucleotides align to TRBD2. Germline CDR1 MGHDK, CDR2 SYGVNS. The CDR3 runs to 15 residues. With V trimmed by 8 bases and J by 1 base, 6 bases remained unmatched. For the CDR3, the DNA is TGTGCCAGCGGTCCTAGCGGGGGGATCCAAGAGACCCAGTACTTC. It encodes CASGPSGGIQETQYF. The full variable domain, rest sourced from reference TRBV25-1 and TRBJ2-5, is EADIYQTPRYLVIGTGKKITLECSQTMGHDKMYWYQQDPGMELHLIHYSYGVNSTEKGDLSSESTVSRIRTEHFPLTLESARPSHTSQYLCASGPSGGIQETQYFGPGTRLLVL.

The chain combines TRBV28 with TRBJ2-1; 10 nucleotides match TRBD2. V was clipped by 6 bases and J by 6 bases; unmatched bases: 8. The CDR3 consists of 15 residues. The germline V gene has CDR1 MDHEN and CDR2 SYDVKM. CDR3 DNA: TGTGCCAGCAGCTCTCTAGCGGGAGTCTTCAATGAGCAGTTCTTC. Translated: CASSSLAGVFNEQFF.

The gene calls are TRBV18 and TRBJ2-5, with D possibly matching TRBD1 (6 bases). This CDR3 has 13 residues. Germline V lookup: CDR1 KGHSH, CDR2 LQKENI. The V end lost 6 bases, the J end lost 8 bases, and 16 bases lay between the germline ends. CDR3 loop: CASSQSDRLTQYF. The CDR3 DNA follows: TGTGCCAGCTCGCAATCGGACAGACTAACCCAGTACTTC.

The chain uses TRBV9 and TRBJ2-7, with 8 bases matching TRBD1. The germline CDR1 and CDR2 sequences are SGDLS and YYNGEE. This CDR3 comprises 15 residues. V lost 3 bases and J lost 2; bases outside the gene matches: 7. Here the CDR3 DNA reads TGTGCCAGCAGCGCCGGACAGGGTAGTACCTACGAGCAGTACTTC. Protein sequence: CASSAGQGSTYEQYF.

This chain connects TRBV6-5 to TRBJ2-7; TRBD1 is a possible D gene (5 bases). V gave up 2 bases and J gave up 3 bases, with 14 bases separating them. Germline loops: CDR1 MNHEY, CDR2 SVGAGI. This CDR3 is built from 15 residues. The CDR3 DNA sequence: TGTGCCAGCAGTTACAGGCAGGGATTAGGCTACGAGCAGTACTTC. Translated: CASSYRQGLGYEQYF.

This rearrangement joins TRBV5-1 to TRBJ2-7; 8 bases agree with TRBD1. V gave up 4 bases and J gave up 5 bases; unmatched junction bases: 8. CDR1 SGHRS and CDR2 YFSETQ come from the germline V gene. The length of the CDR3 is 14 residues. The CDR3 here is CASSNGQGWNEQYF. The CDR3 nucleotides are TGCGCCAGCAGCAACGGACAGGGATGGAACGAGCAGTACTTC.

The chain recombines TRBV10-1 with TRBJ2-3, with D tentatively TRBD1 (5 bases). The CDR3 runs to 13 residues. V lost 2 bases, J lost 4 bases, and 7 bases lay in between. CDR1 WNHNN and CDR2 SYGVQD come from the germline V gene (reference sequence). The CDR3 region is CASSEPGSDTQYF. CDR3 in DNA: TGCGCCAGCAGTGAGCCAGGGTCAGATACGCAGTATTTT.

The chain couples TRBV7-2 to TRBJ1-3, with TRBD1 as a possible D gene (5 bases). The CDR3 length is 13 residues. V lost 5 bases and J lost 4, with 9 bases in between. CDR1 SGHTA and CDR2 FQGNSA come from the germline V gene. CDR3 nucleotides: TGTGCCAGCAGCAGCCGACAGGGAAACACCATATATTTT. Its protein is CASSSRQGNTIYF.

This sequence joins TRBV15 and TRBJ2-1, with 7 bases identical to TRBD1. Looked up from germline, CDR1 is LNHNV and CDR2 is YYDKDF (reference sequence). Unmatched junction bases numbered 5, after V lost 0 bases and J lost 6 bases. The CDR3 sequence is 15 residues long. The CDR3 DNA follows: TGTGCCACCAGCAGAGACGCAAACAGGGGCAATGAGCAGTTCTTC. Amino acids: CATSRDANRGNEQFF.

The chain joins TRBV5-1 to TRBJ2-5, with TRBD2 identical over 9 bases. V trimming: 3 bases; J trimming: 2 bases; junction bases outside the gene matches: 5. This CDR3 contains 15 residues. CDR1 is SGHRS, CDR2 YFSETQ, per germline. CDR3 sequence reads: CASSWSGGRQETQYF. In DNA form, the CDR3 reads TGCGCCAGCAGCTGGAGCGGGGGGCGGCAAGAGACCCAGTACTTC.

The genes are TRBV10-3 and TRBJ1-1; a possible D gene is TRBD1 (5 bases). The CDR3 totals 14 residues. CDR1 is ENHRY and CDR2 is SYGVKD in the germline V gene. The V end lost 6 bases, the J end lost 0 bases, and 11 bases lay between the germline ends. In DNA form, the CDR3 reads TGTGCCATCAGGAACAGGCAATTGAACACTGAAGCTTTCTTT. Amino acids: CAIRNRQLNTEAFF.

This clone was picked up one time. The CDR3 spells CASNYRGRGYTF. DNA for the CDR3: TGTGCCAGTAACTACAGGGGGCGTGGCTACACCTTC. J is TRBJ1-2 and V is TRBV28, with 9 bases aligning to TRBD1. The germline V gene has CDR1 MDHEN and CDR2 SYDVKM. V was pared by 9 bases and J by 7 bases, with 6 bases of the junction left unmatched. This CDR3 region has 12 residues.

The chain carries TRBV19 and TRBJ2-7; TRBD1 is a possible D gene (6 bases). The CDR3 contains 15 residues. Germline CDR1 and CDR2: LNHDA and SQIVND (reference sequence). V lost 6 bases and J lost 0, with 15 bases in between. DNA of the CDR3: TGTGCCAGTAGCCGACTCCGGGACACCTCCTACGAGCAGTACTTC. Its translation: CASSRLRDTSYEQYF.

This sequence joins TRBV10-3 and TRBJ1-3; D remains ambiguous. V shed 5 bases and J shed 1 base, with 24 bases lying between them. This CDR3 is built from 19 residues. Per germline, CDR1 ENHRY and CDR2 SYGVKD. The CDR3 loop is CAISSGSHASTSSGNTIYF. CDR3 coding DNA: TGTGCCATCAGTTCCGGGTCCCATGCCTCTACCTCTTCTGGAAACACCATATATTTT.

The DNA for the CDR3 is TGTGCCAGCCGGGGACAGGGGGCAGATCAGCCCCAGCATTTT. Encoded protein: CASRGQGADQPQHF. This rearrangement joins TRBV27 to TRBJ1-5, with 12 bases matching TRBD1. The CDR3 loop spans 14 amino acids. Trimming cost V 8 bases and J 5 bases; bases outside gene matches: 4. Germline CDR1 MNHEY, CDR2 SMNVEV (reference sequence).

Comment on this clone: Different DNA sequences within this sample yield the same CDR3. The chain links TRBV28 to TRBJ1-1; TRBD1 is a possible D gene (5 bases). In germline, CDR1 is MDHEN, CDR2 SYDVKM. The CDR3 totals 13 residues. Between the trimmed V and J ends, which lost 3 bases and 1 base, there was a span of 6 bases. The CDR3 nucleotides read TGTGCCAGCAGTTTGGGGCCGAACACTGAAGCTTTCTTT. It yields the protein CASSLGPNTEAFF.

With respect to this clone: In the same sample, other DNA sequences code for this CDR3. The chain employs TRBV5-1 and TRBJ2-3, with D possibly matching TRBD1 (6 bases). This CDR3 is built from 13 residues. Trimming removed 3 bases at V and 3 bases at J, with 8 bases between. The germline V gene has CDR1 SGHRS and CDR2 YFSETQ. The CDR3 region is CASSSQGTDTQYF. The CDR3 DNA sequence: TGCGCCAGCAGCTCGCAGGGGACAGATACGCAGTATTTT. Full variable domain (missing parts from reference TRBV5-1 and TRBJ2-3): KAGVTQTPRYLIKTRGQQVTLSCSPISGHRSVSWYQQTPGQGLQFLFEYFSETQRNKGNFPGRFSGRQFSNSRSEMNVSTLELGDSALYLCASSSQGTDTQYFGPGTRLTVL.

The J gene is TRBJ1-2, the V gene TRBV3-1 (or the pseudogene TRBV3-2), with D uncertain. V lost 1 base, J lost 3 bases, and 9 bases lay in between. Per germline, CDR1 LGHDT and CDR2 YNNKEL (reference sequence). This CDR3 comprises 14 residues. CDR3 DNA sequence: TGTGCCAGCAGCCAAGGAACGAGGTACTATGGCTACACCTTC. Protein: CASSQGTRYYGYTF.

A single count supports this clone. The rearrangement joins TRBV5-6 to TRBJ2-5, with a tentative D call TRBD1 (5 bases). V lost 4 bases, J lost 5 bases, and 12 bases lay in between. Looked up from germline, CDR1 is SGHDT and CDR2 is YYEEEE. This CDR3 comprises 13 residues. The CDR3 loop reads CASSPMNRETQYF. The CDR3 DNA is TGTGCCAGCAGCCCAATGAACAGGGAGACCCAGTACTTC.

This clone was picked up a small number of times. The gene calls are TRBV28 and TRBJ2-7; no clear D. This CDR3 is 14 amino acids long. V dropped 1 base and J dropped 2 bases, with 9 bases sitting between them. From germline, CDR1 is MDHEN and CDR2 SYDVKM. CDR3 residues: CASSLSGATYEQYF. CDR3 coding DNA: TGTGCCAGCAGTTTATCTGGAGCCACCTACGAGCAGTACTTC.